Below, 30 T cell receptor beta chains from the same sample are listed, as sequenced in a study of blood T cell repertoires in COVID-19. The method was immunoSEQ multiplex PCR; TCRdb's version includes in-frame clones alone and lacks a portion of them. The sample yields more than 200,000 clones, around 90% seen once. The sequencing sample was made of PBMCs or T cells enriched from blood (not recorded which). These receptors came from a man under 40 who had recovered from COVID-19.

The V gene is TRBV7-3, the J gene TRBJ1-3; D uncertain. Germline assignment: CDR1 SGHTA and CDR2 FQGTGA. The CDR3 contains 15 residues. The ends were cut back, 0 bases at V and 11 bases at J, with 17 bases in the middle. The CDR3 nucleotides read TGTGCCAGCAGCTTAACGTCCGAAGTAGCGACCCCCATATATTTT. Its translation is CASSLTSEVATPIYF.

The chain employs TRBV27 and TRBJ2-7; no firm D call. The CDR3 runs to 12 residues. Per germline, CDR1 MNHEY and CDR2 SMNVEV (reference sequence). Trimming left V 6 bases short and J 2 bases short, with 8 bases between. The CDR3 sequence: CASSKNPYEQYF. CDR3 sequence (DNA): TGTGCCAGCAGCAAAAATCCCTACGAGCAGTACTTC.

The V and J genes are TRBV3-1 (or the pseudogene TRBV3-2) and TRBJ1-1, with D unclear. V lost 4 bases to trimming and J lost 1 base, with 10 bases between them. This CDR3 comprises 14 residues. Per germline, CDR1 LGHDT and CDR2 YNNKEL (reference sequence). DNA of the CDR3: TGTGCCAGCAGCCCCATCCCAGGGAACACTGAAGCTTTCTTT. The encoded protein is CASSPIPGNTEAFF.

The chain employs TRBV4-2 and TRBJ1-2; D not resolved. The length of the CDR3 is 15 residues. The germline V gene encodes CDR1 LGHNA and CDR2 YNFKEQ. V lost 4 bases to trimming and J lost 2 bases, with 14 bases between them. In DNA, the CDR3 is TGTGCCAGCAGCCCCGGAGCTACGGAAAACTATGGCTACACCTTC. Its protein is CASSPGATENYGYTF.

The chain employs TRBV6-2 or TRBV6-3 and TRBJ1-5, with 9 bases fitting TRBD1. Germline CDR1 is MNHEY and CDR2 is SVGEGT. The ends lost 6 bases at V and 5 bases at J; junction bases unmatched: 11. The CDR3 has 16 amino acids. CDR3 protein: CASRPSGQGTDQPQHF. The CDR3 nucleotides are TGTGCCAGCAGACCTTCTGGACAGGGGACTGATCAGCCCCAGCATTTT.

The chain recombines TRBV7-8 with TRBJ1-2; D remains unclear. This CDR3 spans 13 amino acids. V lost 3 bases and J lost 3, with 8 bases in between. Germline CDR1 and CDR2: SGHVS and FQNEAQ. For the CDR3, the DNA is TGTGCCAGCAGCTTGGACTCCGACTATGGCTACACCTTC. Encoded protein: CASSLDSDYGYTF.

The chain is built from TRBV12-3 or TRBV12-4 and TRBJ2-5; 8 bases agree with TRBD1. The J segment lost 4 bases and the V segment lost 3 bases, leaving 1 base of the junction unmatched. CDR3 length: 13 residues. The CDR3 loop is CASSFTGGETQYF. The CDR3 DNA reads TGTGCCAGCAGTTTCACAGGGGGAGAGACCCAGTACTTC.

The genes are TRBV4-3 and TRBJ1-2, with D perhaps matching TRBD1 (6 bases). Looked up from germline, CDR1 is LGHNA and CDR2 is YSLEER. CDR3 size: 15 residues. Trimming stripped 3 bases from V and 1 base from J, with 12 bases between. DNA of the CDR3: TGCGCCAGCAGCCAGGACAGATCGTTTAACTATGGCTACACCTTC. It is translated as CASSQDRSFNYGYTF.

V is TRBV11-1 and J is TRBJ1-5; tentative D call: TRBD1 (5 bases). Trimming cost V 1 base and J 6 bases, with 10 bases left between them. The germline V gene has CDR1 SGHAT and CDR2 FQDESV (reference sequence). The CDR3 sequence is 14 residues long. CDR3: CASSLGGGGQPQHF. The CDR3 DNA sequence: TGTGCCAGCAGCTTAGGGGGCGGCGGTCAGCCCCAGCATTTT.

This chain links TRBV3-1 (or the pseudogene TRBV3-2) with TRBJ2-7; the D gene is possibly TRBD1 (5 bases). The germline V gene encodes CDR1 LGHDT and CDR2 YNNKEL (reference sequence). This CDR3 is built from 15 residues. Trimming stripped 1 base from V and 3 bases from J, with 13 bases between. The CDR3 DNA sequence: TGTGCCAGCAGCCAAGTAGGGGTAGGCGGCTACGAGCAGTACTTC. Translating gives CASSQVGVGGYEQYF.

The rearrangement joins TRBV10-3 to TRBJ2-7; 8 bases map to TRBD1. The CDR3 consists of 15 residues. The germline V gene has CDR1 ENHRY and CDR2 SYGVKD. With V trimmed by 6 bases and J by 2 bases, 9 bases remained unmatched. The CDR3 reads CAIREDTGGTYEQYF. CDR3 sequence (DNA): TGTGCCATCAGGGAAGATACAGGGGGGACCTACGAGCAGTACTTC.

The chain carries TRBV3-1 (or the pseudogene TRBV3-2) and TRBJ1-4, with TRBD1 matching over 8 bases. V shed 4 bases, J shed 8 bases, and the junction held 9 bases outside the gene matches. Germline CDR1 is LGHDT and CDR2 is YNNKEL (reference sequence). The CDR3 runs to 15 residues. The CDR3 loop is CASSRVTGGREKLFF. CDR3 in DNA: TGTGCCAGCAGCCGAGTCACAGGGGGAAGGGAAAAACTGTTTTTT.

The chain recombines TRBV30 with TRBJ1-1, with 10 positions matching TRBD1. Germline V gene lookup returns CDR1 GTSNPN and CDR2 SVGIG (reference sequence). The CDR3 consists of 16 residues. The trim removed 3 bases at V and 6 bases at J, leaving 13 bases unmatched. CDR3 amino acids: CAWSDFPGQGDAEAFF. CDR3 coding DNA: TGTGCCTGGAGCGACTTCCCCGGACAGGGGGATGCTGAAGCTTTCTTT.

J is TRBJ1-4 and V is TRBV3-1 (or the pseudogene TRBV3-2); D not resolved. The CDR3 length is 16 residues. Germline CDR1 reads LGHDT; CDR2 reads YNNKEL (reference sequence). Trimming shortened V by 4 bases and J by 8 bases, and 20 bases separated the two germline ends. The CDR3 loop is CASSPKKDTRGEKLFF. In DNA form, the CDR3 reads TGTGCCAGCAGCCCCAAAAAAGATACCCGAGGGGAAAAACTGTTTTTT.

The chain employs TRBV28 and TRBJ1-5, with TRBD1 matching over 11 bases. Looked up from germline, CDR1 is MDHEN and CDR2 is SYDVKM. V dropped 4 bases and J dropped 9; count of bases not matched to a gene: 11. This CDR3 is 16 amino acids long. CDR3 loop: CASSSTTGTGGLPQHF. The CDR3 DNA is TGTGCCAGCAGTTCGACAACCGGGACAGGGGGTCTGCCCCAGCATTTT.

The V gene is TRBV28, the J gene TRBJ2-7; TRBD2 aligns across 13 bases. The J segment lost 7 bases and the V segment lost 1 base, leaving 13 bases of the junction unmatched. The germline V gene has CDR1 MDHEN and CDR2 SYDVKM. The CDR3 has 18 amino acids. DNA of the CDR3: TGTGCCAGCAGTTTATCCCCCCTCCCGACTAGCGGGGGGCCTGAGCAGTACTTC. Amino acid sequence: CASSLSPLPTSGGPEQYF.

This rearrangement joins TRBV20-1 to TRBJ1-1; no definite D call. From germline, CDR1 is DFQATT and CDR2 SNEGSKA (reference sequence). The CDR3 extends over 13 amino acids. With 8 bases removed from V and 7 bases from J, the gap between germline ends came to 20 bases. This CDR3 reads CSTRASMKNEAFF. DNA for the CDR3: TGCAGTACTCGTGCTAGCATGAAGAATGAAGCTTTCTTT.

Comments on this clone: The junction does not match germline at one end; this may be a read error. The chain joins TRBV7-9 to TRBJ1-2; 7 bases map to TRBD1. Germline assignment: CDR1 SEHNR and CDR2 FQNEAQ (reference sequence). This CDR3 is built from 15 residues. CDR3 sequence: CASSPSTPQGYGYTF. Written as DNA, the CDR3 is TGTGCCAGCAGCCCCTCCACCCCACAGGGGTATGGTTACACCTTC.

This clone came up once. This chain joins TRBV7-9 and TRBJ2-7, with 8 bases aligning to TRBD2. CDR3 length: 14 amino acids. Germline trimming cut 4 bases from V and 3 bases from J; bases unmatched to any gene: 5. Germline V lookup: CDR1 SEHNR, CDR2 FQNEAQ (reference sequence). CDR3 nucleotide sequence: TGTGCCAGCAGCTCCCAAAGCGGGAGCTACGAGCAGTACTTC. Its translation: CASSSQSGSYEQYF.

The CDR3 nucleotides read TGTGCCAGCAGTGACTCAGGCGGTGGCAACACCGGGGAGCTGTTTTTT. Amino acid sequence: CASSDSGGGNTGELFF. The chain has TRBV6-4 and TRBJ2-2; D is unclear. The CDR3 is 16 amino acids. Germline V gene data show CDR1 as MRHNA and CDR2 as SNTAGT. V was trimmed by 0 bases and J by 2 bases, leaving 10 bases between them.

The chain has TRBV27 and TRBJ1-6; 8 nucleotides align to TRBD1. From germline, CDR1 is MNHEY and CDR2 SMNVEV (reference sequence). CDR3 length: 15 residues. Unmatched junction bases numbered 9, after V lost 6 bases and J lost 8 bases. The DNA of the CDR3 is TGTGCCAGCAGACCCTCGACAGGGGAGCATTCACCCCTCCACTTT. Protein product: CASRPSTGEHSPLHF.

This chain links TRBV7-8 with TRBJ1-1, with TRBD1 as a possible D gene (5 bases). Germline CDR1 and CDR2: SGHVS and FQNEAQ. With 4 bases removed from V and 7 bases from J, the gap between germline ends came to 19 bases. This CDR3 spans 15 amino acids. The CDR3 bases are TGTGCCAGCAGCTCCCGAAGGGGCACGGCATATGAAGCTTTCTTT. Protein: CASSSRRGTAYEAFF.

The rearrangement links TRBV6-1 to TRBJ1-3; 7 nucleotides line up with TRBD1. The V segment lost 3 bases and the J segment 3 bases; nucleotides outside the gene matches: 8. Germline V gives CDR1 MNHNS, CDR2 SASEGT. This CDR3 has 16 residues. CDR3: CASSDPTGLSGNTIYF. DNA for the CDR3: TGTGCCAGCAGTGACCCGACAGGGTTAAGTGGAAACACCATATATTTT.

This chain uses TRBV3-1 (or the pseudogene TRBV3-2) with TRBJ1-1, with 8 bases matching TRBD1. The CDR3 has 15 residues. Trimming at V came to 8 bases and at J to 4 bases, leaving 12 bases not matched to a gene. The V gene's germline CDR1 is LGHDT and CDR2 YNNKEL (reference sequence). This CDR3 reads CASGSQGAEGTEAFF. In DNA, the CDR3 is TGTGCCAGCGGCTCGCAGGGGGCTGAGGGCACTGAAGCTTTCTTT.

This sequence joins TRBV2 and TRBJ1-6, with D unresolved. V lost 11 bases to trimming and J lost 11 bases, with 25 bases between them. The CDR3 spans 15 residues. Looked up from germline, CDR1 is SNHLY and CDR2 is FYNNEI. The CDR3 spells CAVNSGGINGPPLHF. CDR3 coding DNA: TGTGCCGTTAATTCGGGAGGGATCAATGGTCCACCCCTCCACTTT.

The CDR3 DNA sequence: TGTGCCTGGAGTGTACTACCGCCGGAAAAACTGTTTTTT. Translated: CAWSVLPPEKLFF. The rearrangement joins TRBV30 to TRBJ1-4; D ambiguous. Germline V lookup: CDR1 GTSNPN, CDR2 SVGIG (reference sequence). Trimming shortened V by 0 bases and J by 8 bases, and 10 bases separated the two germline ends. The CDR3 sequence is 13 residues long.

The V and J genes are TRBV23-1 and TRBJ2-7, with D uncertain. TRBV23-1 is recorded as an ORF, its role being uncertain. Trimming cost V 2 bases and J 4 bases, with 33 bases left between them. This CDR3 comprises 21 residues. The CDR3 DNA sequence: TGCGCCAGCAGTCAAACAACGCCGCTGCAGTTACAGTTACCCCCGGCATACGAGCAGTACTTC. Its protein is CASSQTTPLQLQLPPAYEQYF.

The chain uses TRBV7-6 and TRBJ2-7; 9 bases fit TRBD2. With 6 bases clipped from V and 4 bases from J, the junction kept 7 bases outside the gene matches. Germline V gene lookup returns CDR1 SGHVS and CDR2 FNYEAQ. The CDR3 spans 14 residues. The CDR3 protein is CASSSVAGAYEQYF. The CDR3 DNA is TGTGCCAGCAGTTCCGTAGCGGGGGCGTACGAGCAGTACTTC. The full variable domain, rest sourced from reference TRBV7-6 and TRBJ2-7, is GAGVSQSPRYKVTKRGQDVALRCDPISGHVSLYWYRQALGQGPEFLTYFNYEAQQDKSGLPNDRFSAERPEGSISTLTIQRTEQRDSAMYRCASSSVAGAYEQYFGPGTRLTVT.

DNA for the CDR3: TGTGCCAGCAGCTTGTCCAGCCTGATGGCGGGAGACCGTTACGAGCAGTACTTC. It yields the protein CASSLSSLMAGDRYEQYF. V is TRBV5-4 and J is TRBJ2-7; 7 bases match TRBD2. Losses at the gene ends were 1 base for V and 4 bases for J; bases not matched to a gene: 17. The CDR3 extends over 18 amino acids. Germline values: CDR1 SGHNT, CDR2 YYREEE (reference sequence).

The chain has TRBV19 and TRBJ2-7, with 8 bases aligning to TRBD1. From germline, CDR1 is LNHDA and CDR2 SQIVND (reference sequence). CDR3 length: 14 residues. V gave up 4 bases and J gave up 0 bases; unmatched junction bases: 2. This CDR3 reads CASSTDRDSYEQYF. CDR3 DNA sequence: TGTGCCAGTAGTACGGACAGGGACTCCTACGAGCAGTACTTC.